This T cell receptor (beta chain) was profiled in a study of siplizumab effects on memory and regulatory T cells (dated by TCRdb to about 2019). In the study overall: The study examined how the anti-CD2 antibody siplizumab affects alloreactive T-cell subsets in allogeneic mixed lymphocyte reactions built from human PBMCs.

Libraries were made using the immunoSEQ multiplex PCR assay. Roughly 100,000 TCR templates per sample were assayed on the deep sequencing platform. Genomic DNA extracted from sorted T cells was used for TCRbeta CDR3 sequencing. As for the original processing: The R programming language was used for clonal analysis of TCRbeta CDR3 data. Alloreactive CD4+ and CD8+ clones were defined by comparing unstimulated samples with post-reaction CFSE-low samples. Regulatory or non-regulatory origin of alloreactive CD4+ clones was assigned by matching sequences to the sorted unstimulated Treg and non-Treg repertoires. In TCRdb, the immuneACCESS table is reduced to in-frame sequences with V and J assigned. These tables do not hold every clone; where another copy was compared, an unresolved V gene accounts for under half, and the others remain unexplained. That table supplies the V and J calls and clone size; D and trimming were determined from the DNA. This sample lists about 100,000 clones; about nine tenths were detected once. The ten largest clones capture more than 10% of the sample.

TCRbeta CDR3 sequencing was performed on sorted unstimulated T cells and on proliferating T cells recovered from mixed lymphocyte reactions. Fresh whole blood from approximately ten HLA-typed healthy donors was used to isolate PBMCs. To map where alloreactive clones came from, unstimulated CD4+ non-regulatory T cells were FACS-sorted. A note on this clone: Its recognized antigen is unknown. Base qualities are not at hand, and no much larger clone is one base apart.

Reading the germline V gene gives CDR1 MRHNA and CDR2 SNTAGT. The CDR3, cysteine through phenylalanine, is 16 amino acids long. Of the read, only the CDR3 DNA is kept; its 48 bases are in frame from base 1. V sheds 2 bases and J sheds 3 bases, leaving 17 bases between their ends. On the study overall, not on this receptor specifically: Siplizumab significantly reduced the cumulative frequency of alloreactive sequences traceable to unstimulated CD4+ memory T cells. A naive or memory phenotype could not be assigned to roughly 80-97% of proliferating CD4+ or CD8+ clones. Of the alloreactive CD4+ clones that could be mapped, the Treg-derived share averaged around 64% with siplizumab compared with around 27% in control reactions. Greater diversity appeared to be present in unstimulated naive T cells than in memory T cells, and a substantial contribution to the alloresponse seemed to be made by naive cells. The suppressive function of proliferating Tregs from siplizumab cultures was not functionally confirmed. Sequences below about 10^-5 frequency were poorly captured, so only a minor fraction of alloreactive clones could be mapped to unstimulated subsets.

The TCR comes from a human donor in good health. What was sequenced was non-Treg CD4+ T cells sorted from blood. Sample cell subset or site, as interpreted from the label and publication: FACS-sorted unstimulated CD4+ non-regulatory T cells. The rearranged chain carries TRBV6-4 and TRBJ2-7, with the D segment identity uncertain. CDR3 region: CASSDPGQSIHYEQYF. The bases read TGTGCCAGCAGTGACCCCGGCCAGAGTATCCACTACGAGCAGTACTTC.